The clone carrying this T cell receptor beta chain was detected only a few times. Looked up from germline, CDR1 is LGHNA and CDR2 is YSLEER. The CDR3 spans 17 residues. V shed 1 base, J shed 8 bases, and the junction held 16 bases outside the gene matches. This entry is derived from a study of blood T cell repertoires in COVID-19. Turning to the study itself: COVID-19 samples, acute and convalescent, were from the United States, Italy and Spain.

The method was immunoSEQ multiplex PCR; TCRdb's version includes in-frame clones alone and lacks a portion of them. This table has about 100,000 clones, about 83% appearing once. This receptor was taken from a woman in her 70s with acute or convalescent COVID-19. Specimen: peripheral blood. The V call is TRBV4-3, the J call TRBJ1-2, with 7 bases that match TRBD1. CDR3 amino acids: CASSQAEGAGSRGGYTF. In DNA form, the CDR3 reads TGCGCCAGCAGCCAAGCAGAGGGGGCCGGGTCTAGGGGCGGCTACACCTTC.